A selection of T cell receptor beta chains follows, all from one sample in a study of T cell responses to AZD1222 COVID-19 vaccine. Method: immunoSEQ multiplex PCR; TCRdb's copy keeps in-frame clones and lacks some. Of around 170,000 clones listed, around 90% are singletons. This material consisted of peripheral blood, taken 28 days after the second AZD1222 dose. The origin of the receptors is an adult who received the AZD1222 COVID-19 vaccine. CDR3s leave out the opening cysteine and the closing phenylalanine or tryptophan.

CDR3 protein	V gene
ASSEWRNTEAF	TRBV19
ASSLEGGNYGYT	TRBV7-8
ASSIVRGRANYGYT	TRBV19
ASSPPRQGPNTEAF	TRBV5-4
ASSLLGRTEAF	TRBV7-2
ASSYSSSPSGNTIY	TRBV6-5
ASSPAWGAGGYT	TRBV4-1
ASSHTRPGVATGGSQETQY	TRBV6-6
ASSFSRTLNTEAF	TRBV28
ASSSLRGPHGEQF	TRBV5-4
ASSISLSDYGYT	TRBV19
ASSEIRQGLSTDTQY	TRBV6-1
ASSAPGLVGINEQF	TRBV28
ASSQFNGGNQPQH	TRBV23-1
ASSLALGRNSPLH	TRBV7-9
ASRQRGRTGELF	TRBV6-5
ASSLVADNSPLH	TRBV7-9
ASSPQGNYGYT	TRBV7-9
ASSPRLAGGGEETQY	TRBV6-4
ASKQGADNSPLH	TRBV27
ASSSDRIYGYT	TRBV12-3/TRBV12-4
ASSAGIGAGPNEQY	TRBV9
AWSIFENFRDRGREAKNIQY	TRBV30
ASSAGPPSSYNEQF	TRBV9
ASSRGGGGETQY	TRBV7-9
ASSLTDGLYGYT	TRBV5-1
ASREVATNEKLF	TRBV19
ARASGTGHPANEKLF	TRBV6-4
ASSQWRGPGNTEAF	TRBV7-8
AWTQDIKGGPGYT	TRBV30
SALGTGIHEQY	TRBV29-1
ASSDKDANPAF	TRBV6-4
SAWGYEQY	TRBV20-1
ASSLNSGELF	TRBV12-3/TRBV12-4
ASSIATNTGELF	TRBV19
AISEAPKGEGFEQY	TRBV10-3
ASRLEGDYT	TRBV2
ASSARQGGIEKLF	TRBV11-2
TSSQVGSARYGYT	TRBV1
ASSQPRGGGFYGYT	TRBV3-1/TRBV3-2
ASSRGQPQETQY	TRBV6-6
ASSQTGTTGELF	TRBV9
ASSTQGGNQPQH	TRBV7-9
ASMGTVATGELF	TRBV7-9
ASSSLGGSGSEAF	TRBV7-9
ASRGSRYEKY	TRBV28
AWDRGRVEAF	TRBV30